This T cell receptor beta chain was sequenced in a study of blood T cell repertoires in COVID-19. Study-wide context: Sources were T cells, B-cell-depleted T cells, or PBMCs; the material itself was cDNA or gDNA.

Source study methods: From reference gene primer amplification, estimates of nucleated cell counts were derived. Clones were read by immunoSEQ multiplex PCR, and TCRdb kept only the in-frame ones, dropping some. V and J calls and clone size are given by that table; D and trimming were obtained from the DNA. This table holds some 320,000 clones, about 92% found once. Allocation to cohorts depended on clinical history reported by the participants. Donors in Cohort 3 who had recovered were those with two negative PCRs, healthcare professional clearance, or resolution of their symptoms. CDR3 length: 14 amino acids. Trimming left V 0 bases short and J 4 bases short, with 9 bases between. CDR1 is MGHDK and CDR2 is SYGVNS in the germline V gene.

The chain is built from TRBV25-1 and TRBJ1-2, with D possibly being TRBD1 (6 bases). Input material: PBMCs or T cells enriched from blood (not recorded which). This receptor was taken from a man in his fifties or sixties who had recovered from COVID-19. This chain's CDR3 is CASSEYADSYGYTF. As DNA, the CDR3 is TGTGCCAGCAGTGAATATGCGGACAGCTATGGCTACACCTTC.